Listed here are 30 T cell receptor beta chains from one sample, sequenced in a study of cytomegalovirus exposure and HLA in healthy donors. Sequencing was performed with immunoSEQ multiplex PCR; in TCRdb, only in-frame clones are kept and a portion is missing. The repertoire has 150,000 to 200,000 clones, 91% of them found once; the top ten carry 3%. Sample: PBMCs. The source is a woman aged 18 to 35 in good health and CMV-seropositive.

This clone was seen just once. The gene calls are TRBV4-2 and TRBJ2-7; TRBD1 aligns across 7 bases. The germline gives CDR1 LGHNA, CDR2 YNFKEQ. Trimming at V came to 1 base and at J to 1 base, leaving 7 bases not matched to a gene. CDR3 length: 16 amino acids. The CDR3 spells CASSQVPRGRSYEQYF. CDR3 DNA: TGTGCCAGCAGCCAAGTGCCGAGGGGGCGGTCCTACGAGCAGTACTTC.

CDR3 amino acids: CASSLALGLAVYNEQFF. CDR3 nucleotides: TGTGCCAGCAGCTTAGCCCTAGGACTAGCTGTATACAATGAGCAGTTCTTC. The chain links TRBV7-8 to TRBJ2-1; TRBD2 aligns across 8 bases. There are 17 residues in the CDR3. V shed 0 bases and J 4 bases; nucleotides not matched to a gene: 8. The germline gives CDR1 SGHVS, CDR2 FQNEAQ.

The chain employs TRBV7-9 and TRBJ1-1, with D perhaps matching TRBD1 (6 bases). Trimming cost V 1 base and J 1 base, with 10 bases left between them. This CDR3 is built from 15 residues. Germline V gene lookup returns CDR1 SEHNR and CDR2 FQNEAQ (reference sequence). CDR3 protein: CASSLGDRSNTEAFF. For the CDR3, the DNA is TGTGCCAGCAGCTTAGGTGACAGGTCGAACACTGAAGCTTTCTTT.

DNA of the CDR3: TGTGCCAGCTCACCACAACAGGAGACAGGTGAAGCTTTCTTT. It translates to CASSPQQETGEAFF. The genes are TRBV18 and TRBJ1-1, with TRBD1 as a possible D gene (6 bases). Germline-derived CDR1 and CDR2 are KGHSH and LQKENI. The CDR3 covers 14 residues. Between the trimmed V and J ends, which lost 1 base and 7 bases, there was a span of 13 bases.

The chain employs TRBV4-3 and TRBJ2-7, with TRBD2 matching over 10 bases. CDR1 and CDR2 (germline): LGHNA, YSLEER. V shed 0 bases and J 6 bases; nucleotides not matched to a gene: 11. The CDR3 sequence is 17 residues long. The CDR3 sequence: CASSQDPPGTSVTEQYF. For the CDR3, the DNA is TGCGCCAGCAGCCAAGATCCTCCCGGGACTAGCGTCACCGAGCAGTACTTC.

The V gene is TRBV4-1, the J gene TRBJ2-3; 9 nucleotides line up with TRBD2. The CDR3 contains 16 residues. Per germline, CDR1 MGHRA and CDR2 YSYEKL. The junction had 5 bases not matched to a gene; V was cut back by 4 bases and J by 0 bases. Here the CDR3 reads CASSPTSGASTDTQYF. The CDR3 DNA reads as TGCGCCAGCAGCCCGACTAGCGGAGCTAGCACAGATACGCAGTATTTT.

CDR3 protein: CASSRGGSLAGHEQYF. In DNA, the CDR3 is TGTGCCAGCAGCCGAGGAGGATCGCTAGCGGGACACGAGCAGTACTTC. V and J are TRBV11-3 and TRBJ2-7; 9 bases match TRBD2. The CDR3 covers 16 residues. Germline CDR1 is SGHNT and CDR2 is YENEEA. Losses at the gene ends were 5 bases for V and 5 bases for J; bases not matched to a gene: 13.

This clone was counted between two and nine times. V usage is TRBV6-1 and J usage is TRBJ1-4; unclear D gene. This CDR3 has 14 residues. Deletions cut 8 bases from V and 5 bases from J, with 15 bases between. Germline CDR1 and CDR2: MNHNS and SASEGT. CDR3 bases: TGTGCCAGCGGTTCAGGCGCGGGAAATGAAAAACTGTTTTTT. Protein product: CASGSGAGNEKLFF.

The chain employs TRBV7-8 and TRBJ2-7, with 8 bases aligning to TRBD2. CDR3 size: 19 residues. CDR1 SGHVS and CDR2 FQNEAQ come from the germline V gene. V shed 4 bases, J shed 5 bases, and the junction held 22 bases outside the gene matches. CDR3 residues: CASSSYPGRSGSLRNEQYF. CDR3 nucleotides: TGTGCCAGCAGCTCTTACCCCGGAAGGAGCGGGAGTCTCCGCAACGAGCAGTACTTC.

This clone was recorded only once. The CDR3: CAISETPRTANYGYTF. The DNA for the CDR3 is TGTGCCATCAGTGAGACCCCCAGGACAGCTAACTATGGCTACACCTTC. V is TRBV10-3 and J is TRBJ1-2; possible D gene TRBD1, 6 bases. Germline V gene lookup returns CDR1 ENHRY and CDR2 SYGVKD. The CDR3 has 16 amino acids. With 2 bases removed from V and 0 bases from J, the gap between germline ends came to 13 bases.

The chain recombines TRBV27 with TRBJ2-7, with 14 bases lining up with TRBD2. The CDR3 totals 15 residues. V was clipped by 8 bases and J by 5 bases; unmatched bases: 8. Per the germline V gene, CDR1 is MNHEY and CDR2 is SMNVEV (reference sequence). CDR3 sequence: CASARGTSGRNEQYF. For the CDR3, the DNA is TGTGCCAGCGCCCGTGGGACTAGCGGGAGAAACGAGCAGTACTTC.

The CDR3 reads CASSVVTGLNTEAFF. The DNA of the CDR3 is TGTGCCAGCAGCGTAGTCACAGGGTTGAACACTGAAGCTTTCTTT. This rearrangement joins TRBV9 to TRBJ1-1, with D possibly being TRBD1 (6 bases). The CDR3 contains 15 residues. Deletions cut 0 bases from V and 0 bases from J, with 9 bases between. CDR1 and CDR2 from the germline V gene are SGDLS and YYNGEE.

CDR3 protein: CASSPIQGTYSNQPQHF. The CDR3 DNA is TGTGCCAGCAGCCCCATCCAGGGGACCTATAGCAATCAGCCCCAGCATTTT. The chain uses TRBV7-9 and TRBJ1-5, with D perhaps TRBD1 (6 bases). Trimming took off 5 bases at V and 0 bases at J, with 17 bases between the two ends. The length of the CDR3 is 17 residues. The germline CDR1 and CDR2 sequences are SEHNR and FQNEAQ (reference sequence).

V and J are TRBV7-9 and TRBJ2-2; TRBD1 matches at 10 bases. The CDR3 loop spans 18 amino acids. Germline values: CDR1 SEHNR, CDR2 FQNEAQ (reference sequence). V lost 3 bases, J lost 6 bases, and 13 bases stayed unmatched. The CDR3 region has the DNA TGTGCCAGCAGCTTCCCCTTGACAGGGGGCGCTGAGGCCGGGGAGCTGTTTTTT. It translates to CASSFPLTGGAEAGELFF.

The J gene is TRBJ1-5, the V gene TRBV7-8, with D possibly being TRBD1 (6 bases). The J call may be mistaken, given a closer DNA end match to TRBJ2-3. The CDR3 covers 16 residues. Germline values: CDR1 SGHVS, CDR2 FQNEAQ. Written as DNA, the CDR3 is TGTGCCAGCAGCCCGGAGACAGGTTTAATCAATCAGCCCCAGTATTTT. This sequence encodes CASSPETGLINQPQYF.

J is TRBJ2-5 and V is TRBV2; 7 positions agree with TRBD1. The CDR3 length is 14 residues. V gave up 8 bases and J gave up 3 bases; unmatched junction bases: 9. Germline CDR1 SNHLY, CDR2 FYNNEI. CDR3 DNA sequence: TGTGCCAGCGCCCTAAGACAGGGCAAAGAGACCCAGTACTTC. It is translated as CASALRQGKETQYF.

V usage is TRBV5-6 and J usage is TRBJ2-3, with TRBD2 identical over 8 bases. Germline CDR1 reads SGHDT; CDR2 reads YYEEEE. This CDR3 has 16 residues. V gave up 3 bases and J gave up 5 bases; unmatched junction bases: 11. CDR3 in amino acids: CASSSTIGRGKDTQYF. In DNA, the CDR3 is TGTGCCAGCAGCTCCACCATCGGGAGGGGGAAAGATACGCAGTATTTT.

The chain's CDR3 is CAISELGGRTSETQYF. The CDR3 DNA reads as TGTGCCATCAGTGAGTTGGGCGGGAGAACCTCAGAGACCCAGTACTTC. V is TRBV10-3 and J is TRBJ2-5; 7 positions agree with TRBD2. This CDR3 is built from 16 residues. Trimming at V came to 1 base and at J to 4 bases, leaving 9 bases not matched to a gene. CDR1 and CDR2 from the germline V gene are ENHRY and SYGVKD.

V gene TRBV5-1 combines with J gene TRBJ2-1; 7 bases are a match to TRBD1. With 0 bases clipped from V and 3 bases from J, the junction kept 3 bases outside the gene matches. Per germline, CDR1 SGHRS and CDR2 YFSETQ. The CDR3 is 15 residues long. In DNA, the CDR3 is TGCGCCAGCAGCTTGGCCGGGACAGACTACAATGAGCAGTTCTTC. Its translation is CASSLAGTDYNEQFF.

The rearrangement uses TRBV5-5 and TRBJ1-4, with a weak D call TRBD1 (5 bases). Trimming took 3 bases from V and 0 from J, leaving 6 bases between them. Per the germline V gene, CDR1 is SGHKS and CDR2 is YYEKEE (reference sequence). The CDR3 has 14 amino acids. The CDR3 sequence: CASSWTTTNEKLFF. DNA for the CDR3: TGTGCCAGCAGCTGGACAACAACTAATGAAAAACTGTTTTTT. The variable domain in full, completed from reference TRBV5-5 and TRBJ1-4, reads DAGVTQSPTHLIKTRGQQVTLRCSPISGHKSVSWYQQVLGQGPQFIFQYYEKEERGRGNFPDRFSARQFPNYSSELNVNALLLGDSALYLCASSWTTTNEKLFFGSGTQLSVL.

The chain recombines TRBV5-1 with TRBJ2-1; a weak D match, TRBD2 (5 bases). The germline V gene has CDR1 SGHRS and CDR2 YFSETQ. V lost 5 bases and J 8 bases, leaving 8 bases between the germline ends. The CDR3 runs 11 residues. Written as DNA, the CDR3 is TGCGCCAGCAGTCCCGGGGATGAGCAGTTCTTC. This encodes CASSPGDEQFF.

V is TRBV19 and J is TRBJ2-7; D is undetermined. The V end lost 5 bases, the J end lost 0 bases, and 14 bases lay between the germline ends. The CDR3 spans 15 residues. The germline V gene has CDR1 LNHDA and CDR2 SQIVND (reference sequence). DNA for the CDR3: TGTGCCAGTAGTCCGAGGCCAAGTAGCTCCTACGAGCAGTACTTC. This gives the protein CASSPRPSSSYEQYF.

The chain joins TRBV30 to TRBJ1-5; 9 bases line up with TRBD1. Germline V gives CDR1 GTSNPN, CDR2 SVGIG (reference sequence). CDR3 length: 14 amino acids. V shed 2 bases and J 7 bases; nucleotides not matched to a gene: 6. CDR3 coding DNA: TGTGCCTGGAGTCCGGGACAGGGAAGCCAGCCCCAGCATTTT. Translated: CAWSPGQGSQPQHF.

This clone came up once. The junction shows a germline mismatch at one end, possibly a read error. The V call is TRBV27, the J call TRBJ2-1; 8 bases align to TRBD2. The CDR3 contains 13 residues. Germline V gives CDR1 MNHEY, CDR2 SMNVEV (reference sequence). The CDR3 loop reads CASSAEPGLGFIF. As DNA, the CDR3 is TGTGCCAGCAGTGCCGAACCGGGACTAGGGTTTATCTTC.

The rearrangement links TRBV11-2 to TRBJ2-1; TRBD2 agrees at 9 bases. This CDR3 has 16 amino acids. The ends lost 1 base at V and 7 bases at J; junction bases unmatched: 8. CDR1 is SGHAT and CDR2 is FQNNGV in the germline V gene. The DNA of the CDR3 is TGTGCCAGCAGCTTAGGTTTGGGACTAGCCTTGAATGAGCAGTTCTTC. It is translated as CASSLGLGLALNEQFF.

The chain recombines TRBV4-2 with TRBJ1-2; TRBD1 might be the D (5 bases). Germline CDR1 LGHNA, CDR2 YNFKEQ. Between the trimmed V and J ends, which lost 1 base and 0 bases, there was a span of 12 bases. The CDR3 is 16 amino acids. CDR3 coding DNA: TGTGCCAGCAGCCAAGGACAGCAGAACTCTAACTATGGCTACACCTTC. Translation gives CASSQGQQNSNYGYTF.

This chain connects TRBV7-9 to TRBJ1-2, with 8 bases identical to TRBD1. The trim removed 2 bases at V and 2 bases at J, leaving 16 bases unmatched. This CDR3 is built from 19 residues. CDR1 is SEHNR and CDR2 is FQNEAQ in the germline V gene (reference sequence). The CDR3: CASSLRVTGQGFINYGYTF. The CDR3 bases are TGTGCCAGCAGCTTACGGGTTACTGGACAGGGTTTTATAAACTATGGCTACACCTTC.

This chain connects TRBV28 to TRBJ2-1; 8 nucleotides align to TRBD2. V trimming: 6 bases; J trimming: 8 bases; junction bases outside the gene matches: 12. Germline loops: CDR1 MDHEN, CDR2 SYDVKM. The CDR3 contains 15 residues. DNA for the CDR3: TGTGCCAGCAGCCCGGTGGCTAGCGGGTTCGATGAGCAGTTCTTC. Protein: CASSPVASGFDEQFF.

The rearrangement uses TRBV18 and TRBJ1-1, with a tentative D call TRBD1 (6 bases). From germline, CDR1 is KGHSH and CDR2 LQKENI. With 6 bases removed from V and 5 bases from J, the gap between germline ends came to 16 bases. The CDR3 covers 14 residues. The CDR3 DNA sequence: TGTGCCAGCTCCATGGACAGTTTTGGTACTGAAGCTTTCTTT. Translation gives CASSMDSFGTEAFF.

This clone was picked up a small number of times. The gene calls are TRBV30 and TRBJ1-2, with D tentatively TRBD1 (6 bases). The CDR3 extends over 13 amino acids. Germline lookup yields CDR1 GTSNPN and CDR2 SVGIG (reference sequence). The V and J ends lost 1 base and 5 bases respectively, with 11 bases between them. CDR3 DNA sequence: TGTGCCTGGAGTGGACAGGTGCTATATGGCTACACCTTC. Its protein product is CAWSGQVLYGYTF.